The 32 T cell receptor beta chains given below trace back to one sample, sequenced in a study of shared clonotypes between healthy human individuals (dated by TCRdb to between 2020 and 2021). The method was the immunoSEQ multiplex PCR assay. TCRdb retrieved this table from immuneACCESS and kept in-frame rearrangements only. Not all clones are present; in checked studies, unresolved V genes account for under half, and no reason is known for the remainder. The sample table shows about 2.4 million clones, and roughly 93% are seen once. The ten largest clones take up 0.36% of the sample. The sequenced material came from naive CD4+ T cells from PBMCs. According to the study, the label for this sample's cell subset or site signals: CD45RA+ positively selected. These receptors came from a man aged 18 to 35 in good health. Some clones in this sample may be carry-over from other donors' samples.

The chain joins TRBV27 to TRBJ1-5, with a possible D match to TRBD1 (6 bases). CDR3 length: 14 residues. The germline gives CDR1 MNHEY, CDR2 SMNVEV (reference sequence). V was cut by 5 bases and J by 5 bases, with 13 bases left in between. The CDR3 sequence: CASSPGQNYQPQHF. CDR3 bases: TGTGCCAGCAGTCCAGGACAGAATTATCAGCCCCAGCATTTT.

As concerns this clone: Other DNA sequences in this specimen translate into the identical CDR3. The rearrangement joins TRBV4-2 to TRBJ2-5, with TRBD2 matching over 14 bases. The CDR3 is 15 amino acids. Germline V gene lookup returns CDR1 LGHNA and CDR2 YNFKEQ. V lost 5 bases, J lost 5 bases, and 4 bases stayed unmatched. CDR3 in DNA: TGTGCCAGCAGCACCCGACTAGCGGGAGGGGAGACCCAGTACTTC. Amino acids: CASSTRLAGGETQYF.

The rearrangement uses TRBV5-1 and TRBJ2-5; TRBD2 matches at 8 bases. Looked up from germline, CDR1 is SGHRS and CDR2 is YFSETQ. The CDR3 sequence is 15 residues long. Trimming removed 2 bases from V and 4 bases from J; junction bases left unmatched: 7. In DNA, the CDR3 is TGCGCCAGCAGCTTTGGACTAGCAGAGGCAGAGACCCAGTACTTC. Encoded protein: CASSFGLAEAETQYF.

The V and J genes are TRBV18 and TRBJ1-2, with 7 bases lining up with TRBD1. The V segment lost 5 bases and the J segment 0 bases; nucleotides outside the gene matches: 6. The CDR3 sequence is 15 residues long. Germline V lookup: CDR1 KGHSH, CDR2 LQKENI. In nucleotides, the CDR3 is TGTGCCAGCTCATCTCCTGACAGGGCTAACTATGGCTACACCTTC. Amino acid sequence: CASSSPDRANYGYTF.

The chain is built from TRBV28 and TRBJ2-4, with 10 bases that match TRBD1. The length of the CDR3 is 15 residues. Germline loops: CDR1 MDHEN, CDR2 SYDVKM. With 5 bases clipped from V and 6 bases from J, the junction kept 7 bases outside the gene matches. CDR3 amino acids: CASSRDRGRGNIQYF. The CDR3 region has the DNA TGTGCCAGCAGTCGGGACAGGGGACGGGGAAACATTCAGTACTTC.

This clone was seen just once. The CDR3 DNA reads as TGTGCCAGCTCACGCAGGGACAGCCAAGAGACCCAGTACTTC. Encoded protein: CASSRRDSQETQYF. The rearrangement links TRBV18 to TRBJ2-5; TRBD1 aligns across 7 bases. This CDR3 has 14 amino acids. Per germline, CDR1 KGHSH and CDR2 LQKENI. V lost 4 bases, J lost 1 base, and 3 bases stayed unmatched.

A note on this clone: Other DNA sequences in the sample encode the same CDR3. V gene TRBV6-5 combines with J gene TRBJ1-3; no clear D gene. Germline CDR1 reads MNHEY; CDR2 reads SVGAGI. CDR3 length equals 15 residues. V was trimmed by 6 bases and J by 0 bases, leaving 12 bases between them. The CDR3 region is CASRPGLSSGNTIYF. CDR3 DNA: TGTGCCAGCAGGCCAGGACTCAGCTCTGGAAACACCATATATTTT.

This rearrangement joins TRBV2 to TRBJ2-3; 7 positions match TRBD1. After removal of 11 bases from V and 4 bases from J, the junction contained 12 bases not matched to a gene. The length of the CDR3 is 14 residues. Per germline, CDR1 SNHLY and CDR2 FYNNEI. CDR3 amino acids: CASQSQGPADTQYF. As DNA, the CDR3 is TGTGCCTCCCAGTCACAGGGGCCCGCAGATACGCAGTATTTT.

V gene TRBV7-2 combines with J gene TRBJ2-1, with 15 bases that match TRBD2. V shed 5 bases and J 6 bases; nucleotides not matched to a gene: 8. The CDR3 runs to 17 residues. Germline V gene lookup returns CDR1 SGHTA and CDR2 FQGNSA. CDR3 residues: CASSKKGLAGGGNEQFF. The DNA of the CDR3 is TGTGCCAGCAGCAAAAAGGGACTAGCGGGAGGCGGCAATGAGCAGTTCTTC. The full variable domain, with the rest looked up from reference TRBV7-2 and TRBJ2-1, is GAGVSQSPSNKVTEKGKDVELRCDPISGHTALYWYRQSLGQGLEFLIYFQGNSAPDKSGLPSDRFSAERTGGSVSTLTIQRTQQEDSAVYLCASSKKGLAGGGNEQFFGPGTRLTVL.

The chain recombines TRBV5-1 with TRBJ2-7; 10 bases match TRBD2. The length of the CDR3 is 17 residues. V trimming: 6 bases; J trimming: 4 bases; junction bases outside the gene matches: 16. In germline, CDR1 is SGHRS, CDR2 YFSETQ. The CDR3 loop reads CASNQVASGSRSYEQYF. Written as DNA, the CDR3 is TGCGCCAGCAATCAGGTGGCTAGCGGGAGTAGGTCTTACGAGCAGTACTTC.

This chain joins TRBV7-6 and TRBJ2-1, with 11 bases matching TRBD2. J was trimmed by 3 bases and V by 6 bases; bases with no gene match: 16. The CDR3 runs 19 residues. CDR1 and CDR2 from the germline V gene are SGHVS and FNYEAQ. The chain's CDR3 is CASRIGTSGGGGHYNEQFF. DNA for the CDR3: TGTGCCAGCAGAATCGGGACTAGCGGAGGGGGTGGCCACTACAATGAGCAGTTCTTC.

This clone is a singleton in its sample. Other nucleotide sequences from this sample produce the same CDR3. The chain carries TRBV7-9 and TRBJ1-1; D perhaps matches TRBD1 (5 bases). Trimming removed 2 bases from V and 3 bases from J, with 7 bases in between. CDR3 length equals 13 residues. Germline loops: CDR1 SEHNR, CDR2 FQNEAQ (reference sequence). For the CDR3, the DNA is TGTGCCAGCAGCTTACGGGGGGACACTGAAGCTTTCTTT. It codes for CASSLRGDTEAFF. Based on the CDR3 plus reference TRBV7-9 and TRBJ1-1, the full variable domain is DTGVSQNPRHKITKRGQNVTFRCDPISEHNRLYWYRQTLGQGPEFLTYFQNEAQLEKSRLLSDRFSAERPKGSFSTLEIQRTEQGDSAMYLCASSLRGDTEAFFGQGTRLTVV.

V is TRBV27 and J is TRBJ1-2; the match to TRBD1 covers 7 bases. V was clipped by 5 bases and J by 4 bases; unmatched bases: 10. Germline V CDR1 and CDR2: MNHEY, SMNVEV (reference sequence). The CDR3 totals 15 residues. This CDR3 reads CASSTTGANIYGYTF. The CDR3 DNA follows: TGTGCCAGCAGTACTACAGGGGCCAACATCTATGGCTACACCTTC.

For this clone: Additional DNA sequences in this sample encode the identical CDR3. The chain links TRBV11-2 to TRBJ2-5; D gene uncertain. CDR3 length: 13 residues. The germline CDR1 and CDR2 sequences are SGHAT and FQNNGV. V lost 3 bases to trimming and J lost 5 bases, with 10 bases between them. This CDR3 reads CASSFRVRETQYF. Here the CDR3 DNA reads TGTGCCAGCAGCTTTAGGGTCCGCGAGACCCAGTACTTC.

This chain connects TRBV28 to TRBJ2-2; D tentatively reads TRBD1 or TRBD2 (6 bases each). Germline loops: CDR1 MDHEN, CDR2 SYDVKM. The CDR3 contains 17 residues. Trimming removed 4 bases from V and 2 bases from J, with 17 bases in between. CDR3 loop: CASSSTYGGGNTGELFF. CDR3 bases: TGTGCCAGCAGTTCCACCTATGGAGGGGGAAACACCGGGGAGCTGTTTTTT. The complete variable domain, with remaining parts taken from reference TRBV28 and TRBJ2-2, reads DVKVTQSSRYLVKRTGEKVFLECVQDMDHENMFWYRQDPGLGLRLIYFSYDVKMKEKGDIPEGYSVSREKKERFSLILESASTNQTSMYLCASSSTYGGGNTGELFFGEGSRLTVL.

The chain recombines TRBV19 with TRBJ2-7, with D possibly TRBD1 on 6 matching bases. From germline, CDR1 is LNHDA and CDR2 SQIVND (reference sequence). The CDR3 is 15 amino acids. V was clipped by 4 bases and J by 2 bases, with 15 bases between them. The CDR3 sequence: CASSSPQGGPYEQYF. In DNA form, the CDR3 reads TGTGCCAGTAGTAGCCCACAGGGTGGTCCCTACGAGCAGTACTTC. The complete variable domain, with remaining parts taken from reference TRBV19 and TRBJ2-7, reads DGGITQSPKYLFRKEGQNVTLSCEQNLNHDAMYWYRQDPGQGLRLIYYSQIVNDFQKGDIAEGYSVSREKKESFPLTVTSAQKNPTAFYLCASSSPQGGPYEQYFGPGTRLTVT.

This clone was detected once. Within the sample, other DNA sequences also encode this same CDR3. This chain links TRBV9 with TRBJ2-1, with a weak D call TRBD2 (5 bases). Germline V gene sequence: CDR1 SGDLS, CDR2 YYNGEE. This CDR3 has 16 residues. V was cut by 3 bases and J by 0 bases, with 13 bases left in between. CDR3 sequence: CASSALGGGSYNEQFF. CDR3 bases: TGTGCCAGCAGCGCCCTGGGCGGAGGCTCCTACAATGAGCAGTTCTTC.

This clone was observed once. V and J are TRBV11-2 and TRBJ1-1; TRBD1 might be the D (5 bases). V was shortened by 6 bases and J by 0 bases, with 14 bases between the two germline ends. The CDR3 has 15 residues. In germline, CDR1 is SGHAT, CDR2 FQNNGV. CDR3 residues: CASRPMTAMNTEAFF. In nucleotides, the CDR3 is TGTGCCAGCAGACCAATGACAGCCATGAACACTGAAGCTTTCTTT.

The gene calls are TRBV5-5 and TRBJ2-7; 8 bases are a match to TRBD1. The germline V gene has CDR1 SGHKS and CDR2 YYEKEE (reference sequence). V was clipped by 4 bases and J by 5 bases; unmatched bases: 5. The CDR3 totals 13 residues. The DNA for the CDR3 is TGTGCCAGCAGCCAGGGGGCGATCAACGAGCAGTACTTC. Its protein product is CASSQGAINEQYF.

The V gene is TRBV7-6, the J gene TRBJ2-1; 15 bases align to TRBD2. J was trimmed by 9 bases and V by 4 bases; bases with no gene match: 10. CDR1 is SGHVS and CDR2 is FNYEAQ in the germline V gene. This CDR3 comprises 17 residues. The CDR3 region is CASSSGLAGGLWGEQFF. In DNA form, the CDR3 reads TGTGCCAGCAGCTCTGGACTAGCGGGAGGGCTTTGGGGTGAGCAGTTCTTC.

This chain joins TRBV13 and TRBJ2-7; TRBD2 matches at 12 bases. Trimming cost V 5 bases and J 3 bases; bases outside gene matches: 8. The CDR3 length is 16 residues. Per germline, CDR1 PRHDT and CDR2 FYEKMQ (reference sequence). CDR3 DNA: TGTGCCAGCAGCCTCGCGGGACTAGCGGGCATCTACGAGCAGTACTTC. Translating it yields CASSLAGLAGIYEQYF.

CDR3 sequence: CASQTTLATQYF. Written as DNA, the CDR3 is TGTGCCAGTCAGACGACTCTGGCGACCCAGTACTTC. This chain joins TRBV28 and TRBJ2-5; no firm D call. This CDR3 region has 12 residues. Trimming pared 9 bases from V and 7 bases from J, leaving 15 bases between. Germline lookup yields CDR1 MDHEN and CDR2 SYDVKM.

Here the CDR3 DNA reads TGCGCCAGCAATCCACAGGGGAACACTGAAGCTTTCTTT. Its translation is CASNPQGNTEAFF. V is TRBV10-2 and J is TRBJ1-1; possible D gene TRBD1, 6 bases. The ends were cut back, 7 bases at V and 1 base at J, with 10 bases in the middle. The germline V gene encodes CDR1 WSHSY and CDR2 SAAADI. The CDR3 has 13 residues.

The chain joins TRBV5-1 to TRBJ2-3; weak D call: TRBD2 (5 bases). Germline CDR1 SGHRS, CDR2 YFSETQ. This CDR3 region has 14 residues. V lost 4 bases to trimming and J lost 2 bases, with 11 bases between them. CDR3 sequence: CASSPGELTDTQYF. CDR3 bases: TGCGCCAGCAGCCCCGGGGAGCTCACAGATACGCAGTATTTT.

The chain combines TRBV2 with TRBJ1-5; perhaps TRBD1 as D (5 bases). The CDR3 extends over 15 amino acids. V was pared by 6 bases and J by 3 bases, with 15 bases between. Germline V CDR1 and CDR2: SNHLY, FYNNEI. The CDR3 sequence: CASRPSVQDNQPQHF. The CDR3 coding sequence is TGTGCCAGCAGGCCCTCGGTACAGGACAATCAGCCCCAGCATTTT.

This chain uses TRBV5-6 with TRBJ2-7; no clear D gene. Per the germline V gene, CDR1 is SGHDT and CDR2 is YYEEEE. This CDR3 region has 13 residues. Trimming stripped 7 bases from V and 2 bases from J, with 13 bases between. CDR3 protein: CASGSLSPYEQYF. CDR3 coding DNA: TGTGCCAGCGGAAGTTTAAGCCCCTACGAGCAGTACTTC.

V gene TRBV11-2 combines with J gene TRBJ1-5; maybe TRBD1 (5 bases). The CDR3 sequence is 17 residues long. With 0 bases removed from V and 2 bases from J, the gap between germline ends came to 14 bases. CDR1 and CDR2 (germline): SGHAT, FQNNGV. CDR3 region: CASSLDRGGTRNQPQHF. CDR3 DNA sequence: TGTGCCAGCAGCTTAGATCGGGGGGGAACTCGCAATCAGCCCCAGCATTTT.

The chain links TRBV6-5 to TRBJ1-2, with no clear D. Germline V gene sequence: CDR1 MNHEY, CDR2 SVGAGI. This CDR3 contains 13 residues. Trimming pared 2 bases from V and 4 bases from J, leaving 8 bases between. CDR3 bases: TGTGCCAGCAGTTACCGCTCTTTCTATGGCTACACCTTC. Translated, it gives CASSYRSFYGYTF.

The J gene is TRBJ1-3, the V gene TRBV4-3, with no clear D. Trimming removed 4 bases from V and 0 bases from J, with 10 bases in between. Per germline, CDR1 LGHNA and CDR2 YSLEER. The CDR3 has 15 amino acids. DNA of the CDR3: TGCGCCAGCAGCCGGACTATGAACTCTGGAAACACCATATATTTT. Translated: CASSRTMNSGNTIYF.

This sequence joins TRBV14 and TRBJ1-1; D may be TRBD1 (5 bases). Per the germline V gene, CDR1 is SGHDN and CDR2 is FVKESK. The CDR3 covers 15 residues. The V end lost 4 bases, the J end lost 4 bases, and 16 bases lay between the germline ends. The CDR3 spells CASSPRAGASTEAFF. Here the CDR3 DNA reads TGTGCCAGCAGCCCGAGGGCCGGGGCGAGCACTGAAGCTTTCTTT.

The chain recombines TRBV29-1 with TRBJ2-4, with TRBD1 matching 7 bases. The junction had 7 bases not matched to a gene; V was cut back by 5 bases and J by 3 bases. The CDR3 is 14 amino acids. CDR1 SQVTM and CDR2 ANQGSEA come from the germline V gene. In DNA form, the CDR3 reads TGCAGCGTTCTTACAGGGGTGGTCAAAAACATTCAGTACTTC. This encodes CSVLTGVVKNIQYF.

This chain links TRBV27 with TRBJ1-2; possible D gene TRBD1, 5 bases. The CDR3 totals 14 residues. Trimming removed 6 bases from V and 8 bases from J, with 19 bases in between. Germline CDR1 MNHEY, CDR2 SMNVEV (reference sequence). For the CDR3, the DNA is TGTGCCAGCAGACTCCTAGGGGAAATGGGCGGCTACACCTTC. Protein: CASRLLGEMGGYTF.